The present entry profiles one T cell receptor (beta chain) with its context. The antigen remains unidentified. The PCR was carried out with 60 Vbeta primers and 13 Jbeta primers. Method: immunoSEQ multiplex PCR; TCRdb's copy keeps in-frame clones and lacks some. The sample holds approximately 170,000 clones, under 85% seen once. The sample belongs to a study of cytomegalovirus exposure and HLA in healthy donors. V trimming: 1 base; J trimming: 2 bases; junction bases outside the gene matches: 2. The CDR3 runs to 15 residues. In germline, CDR1 is SGHTA, CDR2 FQGNSA. Study results and caveats: In vitro data verified a few CMV-associated chains as specific for CMV antigens. A missense DCLRE1C variant was associated with V- and J-gene trimming of TCR beta chains in a later analysis, and an independent cohort replicated the association. Another analysis was done later, and it associated around 16,000 TCR beta sequences with HLA alleles at 0.05 false discovery rate. Among TCR beta chains, those listed as cytomegalovirus-associated numbered over 150.

The clonotype originates from a female donor in good health and CMV-seronegative. This sequence joins TRBV7-2 and TRBJ2-1; TRBD1 matches at 7 bases. Sample: PBMCs. CDR3 bases: TGTGCCAGCAGCTTAGGGGACAGACCCTACAATGAGCAGTTCTTC. This sequence encodes CASSLGDRPYNEQFF.